The next 31 T cell receptor beta chains were all read from a single sample in a study of cytomegalovirus exposure and HLA in healthy donors. Primers for the PCR totalled 60 Vbeta and 13 Jbeta. The method was immunoSEQ multiplex PCR; TCRdb's version includes in-frame clones alone and lacks a portion of them. The sample has 85,000 to 110,000 clones, around 65% seen once. The sequenced sample was PBMCs. The receptors were sampled from a woman aged 45 to 65 in good health and CMV-seronegative.

The chain carries TRBV5-1 and TRBJ1-2; 11 nucleotides agree with TRBD1. The J segment lost 3 bases and the V segment lost 4 bases, leaving 11 bases of the junction unmatched. There are 17 residues in the CDR3. The germline V gene encodes CDR1 SGHRS and CDR2 YFSETQ. The CDR3 coding sequence is TGCGCCAGCAGCCCGAAGGACAGGGGGCTGTTTTACTATGGCTACACCTTC. Protein: CASSPKDRGLFYYGYTF.

This chain connects TRBV19 to TRBJ2-2; no definite D call. From germline, CDR1 is LNHDA and CDR2 SQIVND (reference sequence). The V end lost 5 bases, the J end lost 11 bases, and 21 bases lay between the germline ends. This CDR3 region has 15 residues. CDR3 protein: CASSSVESTTVELFF. CDR3 coding DNA: TGTGCCAGTAGTTCGGTAGAGTCAACTACGGTAGAGCTGTTTTTT.

This clone was counted a few times. The chain couples TRBV2 to TRBJ1-4; D gene ambiguous. Germline CDR1 and CDR2: SNHLY and FYNNEI. CDR3 length equals 13 residues. The V end was cut by 8 bases, the J end by 0 bases, with 7 bases between. CDR3 amino acids: CASQQTTNEKLFF. DNA for the CDR3: TGTGCCAGCCAACAGACAACTAATGAAAAACTGTTTTTT.

In this sample, this clone turned up once. The V call is TRBV7-2, the J call TRBJ2-5; D call uncertain. There are 14 residues in the CDR3. CDR1 and CDR2 (germline): SGHTA, FQGNSA. V was shortened by 3 bases and J by 2 bases, with 10 bases between the two germline ends. The chain's CDR3 is CASSLSEAQETQYF. The CDR3 DNA is TGTGCCAGCAGCTTGAGTGAGGCACAAGAGACCCAGTACTTC.

The chain couples TRBV11-3 to TRBJ2-1; D remains ambiguous. The germline V gene has CDR1 SGHNT and CDR2 YENEEA. Trimming removed 5 bases at V and 8 bases at J, with 10 bases between. The CDR3 contains 12 residues. CDR3 protein: CASSLNAYEQFF. DNA for the CDR3: TGTGCCAGCAGCCTAAATGCTTATGAGCAGTTCTTC.

This clone was recorded only once. V usage is TRBV4-1 and J usage is TRBJ2-7; 9 bases align to TRBD2. This CDR3 is 14 amino acids long. From germline, CDR1 is MGHRA and CDR2 YSYEKL. The V segment lost 4 bases and the J segment 6 bases; nucleotides outside the gene matches: 7. CDR3 sequence (DNA): TGCGCCAGCAGCCTCGGGACTAGCTTTGCCGAGCAGTACTTC. Translated: CASSLGTSFAEQYF.

The chain carries TRBV7-9 and TRBJ1-4, with 9 nucleotides matching TRBD1. The germline gives CDR1 SEHNR, CDR2 FQNEAQ (reference sequence). The V and J ends lost 4 bases and 7 bases, in that order; junction bases with no gene match: 4. This CDR3 is built from 14 residues. CDR3 nucleotide sequence: TGTGCCAGCAGCTGGGGACAGGGACTTGAAAAACTGTTTTTT. Translating gives CASSWGQGLEKLFF.

This clone was picked up a small number of times. This rearrangement joins TRBV7-9 to TRBJ2-5, with D possibly TRBD1 on 6 matching bases. Near its end, the DNA agrees better with TRBJ2-7, so the J call may be wrong. Germline assignment: CDR1 SEHNR and CDR2 FQNEAQ (reference sequence). The CDR3 is 17 residues long. The CDR3 sequence: CASSFPNDDGTTYEQYF. The DNA of the CDR3 is TGTGCCAGCAGCTTCCCAAATGACGATGGGACAACCTACGAGCAGTACTTC.

The chain has TRBV30 and TRBJ1-2; D possibly corresponds to TRBD1 (5 bases). The CDR3 covers 12 residues. V lost 4 bases and J 6 bases, leaving 12 bases between the germline ends. In germline, CDR1 is GTSNPN, CDR2 SVGIG (reference sequence). CDR3 DNA sequence: TGTGCCTGGACAGGGTCAGGCCATGGCTACACCTTC. Protein: CAWTGSGHGYTF.

This clone occurred a few times. J is TRBJ1-1 and V is TRBV6-1; 8 bases map to TRBD1. Germline V gene data show CDR1 as MNHNS and CDR2 as SASEGT. With V trimmed by 4 bases and J by 3 bases, 10 bases remained unmatched. CDR3 length equals 16 residues. In nucleotides, the CDR3 is TGTGCCAGCAGTGGGCCCCCAGGGGGCTGGGACACTGAAGCTTTCTTT. Its protein is CASSGPPGGWDTEAFF.

This clone was detected only a few times. The chain uses TRBV6-5 and TRBJ2-1; D is uncertain. Looked up from germline, CDR1 is MNHEY and CDR2 is SVGAGI. Trimming pared 5 bases from V and 5 bases from J, leaving 10 bases between. This CDR3 contains 13 residues. CDR3 nucleotide sequence: TGTGCCAGCAGTCACTATGAGGACAATGAGCAGTTCTTC. Translation gives CASSHYEDNEQFF.

The chain links TRBV5-1 to TRBJ2-7; 10 bases line up with TRBD2. CDR1 is SGHRS, CDR2 YFSETQ, per germline. The CDR3 runs to 17 residues. Losses at the gene ends were 2 bases for V and 6 bases for J; bases not matched to a gene: 14. The DNA for the CDR3 is TGCGCCAGCAGCTTTGGTCACACGGGACTAGCGTCGAGCGAGCAGTACTTC. Encoded protein: CASSFGHTGLASSEQYF.

Written as DNA, the CDR3 is TGTGCCAGCTCACCACCATCGACTAGCAGTCCGACAGATACGCAGTATTTT. It encodes CASSPPSTSSPTDTQYF. The chain joins TRBV18 to TRBJ2-3; 7 positions agree with TRBD2. The trim removed 0 bases at V and 3 bases at J, leaving 9 bases unmatched. Germline CDR1 is KGHSH and CDR2 is LQKENI. CDR3 length equals 17 residues.

The rearrangement joins TRBV7-9 to TRBJ2-1, with TRBD2 matching 9 bases. Germline CDR1 reads SEHNR; CDR2 reads FQNEAQ (reference sequence). The CDR3 covers 16 residues. V lost 5 bases to trimming and J lost 7 bases; unmatched junction nucleotides: 12. In DNA, the CDR3 is TGTGCCAGCAGCACCAGCGGGAGGAACTCATATAATGAGCAGTTCTTC. The encoded protein is CASSTSGRNSYNEQFF.

The chain recombines TRBV4-3 with TRBJ2-7, with TRBD2 identical over 9 bases. The CDR3 has 15 amino acids. V gave up 1 base and J gave up 3 bases; unmatched junction bases: 4. Germline V CDR1 and CDR2: LGHNA, YSLEER. CDR3 loop: CASSQVTSGYYEQYF. In DNA, the CDR3 is TGCGCCAGCAGCCAAGTTACTAGCGGGTACTACGAGCAGTACTTC.

The rearrangement links TRBV9 to TRBJ2-2; 7 bases match TRBD2. Per germline, CDR1 SGDLS and CDR2 YYNGEE. Losses at the gene ends were 3 bases for V and 7 bases for J; bases not matched to a gene: 3. CDR3 size: 13 residues. The CDR3 region is CASSERTSGELFF. In DNA, the CDR3 is TGTGCCAGCAGCGAAAGGACTAGCGGGGAGCTGTTTTTT. Filled out from reference TRBV9 and TRBJ2-2, the complete variable domain reads DSGVTQTPKHLITATGQRVTLRCSPRSGDLSVYWYQQSLDQGLQFLIQYYNGEERAKGNILERFSAQQFPDLHSELNLSSLELGDSALYFCASSERTSGELFFGEGSRLTVL.

CDR3 amino acids: CASSMPGQGTYEQYF. As DNA, the CDR3 is TGTGCCAGCAGTATGCCGGGACAGGGAACCTACGAGCAGTACTTC. The V gene is TRBV6-5, the J gene TRBJ2-7; 9 nucleotides line up with TRBD1. The CDR3 sequence is 15 residues long. Germline trimming cut 5 bases from V and 2 bases from J; bases unmatched to any gene: 7. CDR1 and CDR2 from the germline V gene are MNHEY and SVGAGI.

This sequence joins TRBV5-1 and TRBJ1-2; 7 bases map to TRBD1. Per germline, CDR1 SGHRS and CDR2 YFSETQ. V was pared by 3 bases and J by 0 bases, with 5 bases of the junction left unmatched. The CDR3 spans 15 residues. CDR3 bases: TGCGCCAGCAGCTCCAGACAGGGAGCTAACTATGGCTACACCTTC. Protein product: CASSSRQGANYGYTF. Full variable domain (missing parts from reference TRBV5-1 and TRBJ1-2): KAGVTQTPRYLIKTRGQQVTLSCSPISGHRSVSWYQQTPGQGLQFLFEYFSETQRNKGNFPGRFSGRQFSNSRSEMNVSTLELGDSALYLCASSSRQGANYGYTFGSGTRLTVV.

This chain uses TRBV5-1 with TRBJ2-1; TRBD1 is a possible D gene (5 bases). Trimming stripped 1 base from V and 6 bases from J, with 14 bases between. CDR1 SGHRS and CDR2 YFSETQ come from the germline V gene. The CDR3 is 15 residues long. CDR3 loop: CASSLIQGPLNEQFF. For the CDR3, the DNA is TGCGCCAGCAGCTTGATCCAGGGCCCACTCAATGAGCAGTTCTTC.

The V and J genes are TRBV7-9 and TRBJ1-1; 8 bases agree with TRBD1. V trimming: 4 bases; J trimming: 2 bases; junction bases outside the gene matches: 3. Germline CDR1 SEHNR, CDR2 FQNEAQ (reference sequence). The CDR3 sequence is 14 residues long. The CDR3 here is CASSYGQGNTEAFF. In DNA form, the CDR3 reads TGTGCCAGCAGCTACGGACAGGGAAACACTGAAGCTTTCTTT.

As to this clone: A read error may account for a junction end that differs from germline. The rearrangement uses TRBV15 and TRBJ1-4; D not resolved. The CDR3 is 13 residues long. The V gene's germline CDR1 is LNHNV and CDR2 YYDKDF (reference sequence). CDR3 bases: TGTGCCACCAGCACAGGTTCTGGTGAACAACTGTTTTTT. Translating it yields CATSTGSGEQLFF. The complete variable domain, with remaining parts taken from reference TRBV15 and TRBJ1-4, reads DAMVIQNPRYQVTQFGKPVTLSCSQTLNHNVMYWYQQKSSQAPKLLFHYYDKDFNNEADTPDNFQSRRPNTSFCFLDIRSPGLGDTAMYLCATSTGSGEQLFFGSGTQLSVL.

This clone came up a few times. The chain employs TRBV28 and TRBJ2-3; tentatively, D is TRBD2 (7 bases). Germline assignment: CDR1 MDHEN and CDR2 SYDVKM. Between the trimmed V and J ends, which lost 6 bases and 2 bases, there was a span of 12 bases. The CDR3 is 14 residues long. For the CDR3, the DNA is TGTGCCAGCAGGTGGGGGGGGCCCACAGATACGCAGTATTTT. Its translation: CASRWGGPTDTQYF.

The chain recombines TRBV6-5 with TRBJ2-1, with TRBD2 identical over 8 bases. CDR1 and CDR2 (germline): MNHEY, SVGAGI. The CDR3 runs 14 residues. The J segment lost 7 bases and the V segment lost 0 bases, leaving 2 bases of the junction unmatched. CDR3 in amino acids: CASSYSAGGNEQFF. The CDR3 nucleotides are TGTGCCAGCAGTTACTCCGCGGGAGGAAATGAGCAGTTCTTC.

This clone was observed once. The chain links TRBV29-1 to TRBJ2-1; 11 nucleotides align to TRBD2. Germline V lookup: CDR1 SQVTM, CDR2 ANQGSEA. The V and J ends lost 8 bases and 8 bases, in that order; junction bases with no gene match: 11. This CDR3 comprises 14 residues. CDR3 amino acids: CSSFLGLAADEQFF. The CDR3 DNA follows: TGCAGCTCCTTTCTGGGACTAGCGGCCGATGAGCAGTTCTTC.

There are a few counts of this clone. This chain links TRBV6-6 with TRBJ2-3; D remains ambiguous. The V end was cut by 7 bases, the J end by 0 bases, with 11 bases between. Germline CDR1 and CDR2: MNHNY and SVGAGI (reference sequence). The CDR3 contains 14 residues. Written as DNA, the CDR3 is TGTGCCAGCAACCTATTCGGTAGCACAGATACGCAGTATTTT. This encodes CASNLFGSTDTQYF.

The rearrangement links TRBV5-6 to TRBJ1-2; possible D gene TRBD1, 6 bases. The V end lost 0 bases, the J end lost 4 bases, and 10 bases lay between the germline ends. Germline V lookup: CDR1 SGHDT, CDR2 YYEEEE. This CDR3 contains 14 residues. The CDR3 coding sequence is TGTGCCAGCAGCTTGGTCGGACAGACCTATGGCTACACCTTC. Protein: CASSLVGQTYGYTF.

This clone occurred once. This sequence joins TRBV2 and TRBJ2-7; 8 bases map to TRBD1. V dropped 6 bases and J dropped 5; count of bases not matched to a gene: 9. CDR1 and CDR2 from the germline V gene are SNHLY and FYNNEI. The CDR3 has 14 residues. The CDR3 bases are TGTGCCAGCAGACCCGACAGGGGTGTGGACGAGCAGTACTTC. Translating it yields CASRPDRGVDEQYF.

V is TRBV19 and J is TRBJ1-1; TRBD1 agrees at 7 bases. Germline V gene sequence: CDR1 LNHDA, CDR2 SQIVND (reference sequence). Trimming removed 4 bases from V and 6 bases from J; junction bases left unmatched: 5. The CDR3 has 13 residues. The CDR3 DNA is TGTGCCAGTAGTAAGGGGACAGCTCCTGAAGCTTTCTTT. Translating it yields CASSKGTAPEAFF.

In DNA, the CDR3 is TGCGCCAGCAGCCAACCGAAAGCGGGAGGGCGGAATGAGCAGTTCTTC. This translates into CASSQPKAGGRNEQFF. V and J are TRBV4-1 and TRBJ2-1; 10 bases match TRBD2. CDR1 MGHRA and CDR2 YSYEKL come from the germline V gene. The CDR3 contains 16 residues. Trimming at V came to 2 bases and at J to 7 bases, leaving 8 bases not matched to a gene.

The sample holds a few counts of this clone. The rearrangement links TRBV29-1 to TRBJ1-5; perhaps TRBD1 as D (5 bases). The CDR3 runs 15 residues. V gave up 5 bases and J gave up 0 bases, with 14 bases separating them. Looked up from germline, CDR1 is SQVTM and CDR2 is ANQGSEA. The CDR3 is CSVSTGLSSNQPQHF. The CDR3 DNA is TGCAGCGTTAGTACAGGCCTATCTAGCAATCAGCCCCAGCATTTT.

The chain employs TRBV28 and TRBJ2-3, with 8 bases that match TRBD2. The CDR3 totals 15 residues. J lost 2 bases, V lost 5 bases, and 6 bases had no gene match. CDR1 MDHEN and CDR2 SYDVKM come from the germline V gene. CDR3 coding DNA: TGTGCCAGCAGTAAACTAGCGGACGTCACAGATACGCAGTATTTT. As protein: CASSKLADVTDTQYF.